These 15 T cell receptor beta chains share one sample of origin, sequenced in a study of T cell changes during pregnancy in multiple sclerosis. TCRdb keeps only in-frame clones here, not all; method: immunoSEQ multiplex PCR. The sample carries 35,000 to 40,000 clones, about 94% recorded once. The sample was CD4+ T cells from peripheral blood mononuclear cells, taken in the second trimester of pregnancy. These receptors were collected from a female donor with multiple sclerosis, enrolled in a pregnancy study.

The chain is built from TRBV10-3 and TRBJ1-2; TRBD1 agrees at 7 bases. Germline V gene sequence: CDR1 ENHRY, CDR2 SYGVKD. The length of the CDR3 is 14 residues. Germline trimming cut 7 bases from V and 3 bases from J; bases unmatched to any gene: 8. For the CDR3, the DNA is TGTGCCATCAACCCGACAGGGATCGACTATGGCTACACCTTC. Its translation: CAINPTGIDYGYTF.

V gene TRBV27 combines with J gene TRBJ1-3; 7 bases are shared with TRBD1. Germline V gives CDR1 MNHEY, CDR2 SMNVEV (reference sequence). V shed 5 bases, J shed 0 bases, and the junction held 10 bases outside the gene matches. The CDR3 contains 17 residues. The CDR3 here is CASSPTDRRYSGNTIYF. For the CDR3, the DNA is TGTGCCAGCAGTCCCACGGACAGGCGATACTCTGGAAACACCATATATTTT.

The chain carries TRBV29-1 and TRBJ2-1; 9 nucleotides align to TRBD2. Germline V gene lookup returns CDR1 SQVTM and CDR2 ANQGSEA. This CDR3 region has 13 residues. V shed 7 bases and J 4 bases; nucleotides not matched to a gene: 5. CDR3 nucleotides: TGCAGCGCCAGAGCGGGAGGATACAATGAGCAGTTCTTC. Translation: CSARAGGYNEQFF.

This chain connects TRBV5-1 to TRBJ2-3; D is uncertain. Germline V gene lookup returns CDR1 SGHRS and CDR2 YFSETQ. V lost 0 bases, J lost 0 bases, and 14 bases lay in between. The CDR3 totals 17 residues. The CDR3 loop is CASSLGGSLSSTDTQYF. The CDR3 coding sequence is TGCGCCAGCAGCTTGGGTGGCTCCTTATCTAGCACAGATACGCAGTATTTT. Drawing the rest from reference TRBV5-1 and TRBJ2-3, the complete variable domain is KAGVTQTPRYLIKTRGQQVTLSCSPISGHRSVSWYQQTPGQGLQFLFEYFSETQRNKGNFPGRFSGRQFSNSRSEMNVSTLELGDSALYLCASSLGGSLSSTDTQYFGPGTRLTVL.

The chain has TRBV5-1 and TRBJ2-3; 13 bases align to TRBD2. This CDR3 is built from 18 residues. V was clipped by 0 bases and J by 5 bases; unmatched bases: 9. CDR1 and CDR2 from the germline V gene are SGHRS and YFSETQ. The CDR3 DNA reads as TGCGCCAGCAGCTTGGGAAGGACTAGCGGGGGCCCCCAAGATACGCAGTATTTT. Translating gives CASSLGRTSGGPQDTQYF.

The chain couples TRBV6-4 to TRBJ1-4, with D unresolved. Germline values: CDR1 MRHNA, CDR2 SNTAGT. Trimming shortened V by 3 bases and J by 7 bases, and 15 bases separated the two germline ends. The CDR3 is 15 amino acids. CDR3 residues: CASSESPARSEKLFF. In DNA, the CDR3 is TGTGCCAGCAGTGAGAGCCCAGCGAGGAGTGAAAAACTGTTTTTT.

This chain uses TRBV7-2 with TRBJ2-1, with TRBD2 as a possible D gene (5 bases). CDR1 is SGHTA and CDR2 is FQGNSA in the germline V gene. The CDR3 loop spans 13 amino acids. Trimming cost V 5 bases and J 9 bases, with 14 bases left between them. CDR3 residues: CASSPEGPGEQFF. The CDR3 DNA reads TGTGCCAGCAGCCCAGAGGGTCCGGGTGAGCAGTTCTTC. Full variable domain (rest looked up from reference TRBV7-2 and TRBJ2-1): GAGVSQSPSNKVTEKGKDVELRCDPISGHTALYWYRQSLGQGLEFLIYFQGNSAPDKSGLPSDRFSAERTGGSVSTLTIQRTQQEDSAVYLCASSPEGPGEQFFGPGTRLTVL.

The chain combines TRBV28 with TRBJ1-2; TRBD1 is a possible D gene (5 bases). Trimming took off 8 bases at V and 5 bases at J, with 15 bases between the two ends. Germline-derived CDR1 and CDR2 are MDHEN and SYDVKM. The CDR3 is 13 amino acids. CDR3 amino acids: CASGVQGRYGYTF. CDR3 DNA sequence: TGTGCCAGCGGTGTCCAGGGCCGGTATGGCTACACCTTC.

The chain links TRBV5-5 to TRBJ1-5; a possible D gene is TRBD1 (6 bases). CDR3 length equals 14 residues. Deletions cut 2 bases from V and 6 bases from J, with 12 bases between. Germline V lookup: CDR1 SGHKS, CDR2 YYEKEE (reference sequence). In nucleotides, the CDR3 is TGTGCCAGCAGCTTAGGGGGGGCGGGTCAGCCCCAGCATTTT. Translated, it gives CASSLGGAGQPQHF.

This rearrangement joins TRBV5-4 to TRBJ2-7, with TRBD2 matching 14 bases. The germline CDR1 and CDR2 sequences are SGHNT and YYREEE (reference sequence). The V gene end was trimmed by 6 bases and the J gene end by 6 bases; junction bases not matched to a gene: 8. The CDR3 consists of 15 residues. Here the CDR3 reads CASNPGLAGAVEQYF. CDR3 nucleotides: TGTGCCAGCAACCCGGGACTAGCGGGAGCGGTCGAGCAGTACTTC.

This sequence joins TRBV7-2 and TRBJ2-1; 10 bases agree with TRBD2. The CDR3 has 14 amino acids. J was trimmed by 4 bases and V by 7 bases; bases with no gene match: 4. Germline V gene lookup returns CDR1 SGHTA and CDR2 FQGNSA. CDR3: CASTTGLAYNEQFF. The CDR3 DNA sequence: TGTGCCAGCACCACGGGACTAGCGTACAATGAGCAGTTCTTC. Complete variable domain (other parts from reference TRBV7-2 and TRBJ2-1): GAGVSQSPSNKVTEKGKDVELRCDPISGHTALYWYRQSLGQGLEFLIYFQGNSAPDKSGLPSDRFSAERTGGSVSTLTIQRTQQEDSAVYLCASTTGLAYNEQFFGPGTRLTVL.

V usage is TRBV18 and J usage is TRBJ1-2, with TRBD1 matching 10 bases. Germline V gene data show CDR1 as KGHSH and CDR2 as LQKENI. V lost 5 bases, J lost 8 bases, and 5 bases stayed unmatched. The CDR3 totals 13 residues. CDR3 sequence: CASSRQGARGYTF. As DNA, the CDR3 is TGTGCCAGCTCAAGACAGGGGGCGAGAGGCTACACCTTC.

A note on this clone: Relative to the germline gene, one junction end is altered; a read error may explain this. The CDR3 sequence is CASSLVSTGALHF. Here the CDR3 DNA reads TGTGCCAGCAGCTTAGTCTCCACAGGGGCCCTACACTTC. The rearrangement links TRBV7-3 to TRBJ2-7, with 7 nucleotides matching TRBD1. Germline V CDR1 and CDR2: SGHTA, FQGTGA. The CDR3 totals 13 residues. The full variable domain, completed using reference TRBV7-3 and TRBJ2-7, is GAGVSQTPSNKVTEKGKYVELRCDPISGHTALYWYRQSLGQGPEFLIYFQGTGAADDSGLPNDRFFAVRPEGSVSTLKIQRTERGDSAVYLCASSLVSTGALHFGPGTRLTVT.

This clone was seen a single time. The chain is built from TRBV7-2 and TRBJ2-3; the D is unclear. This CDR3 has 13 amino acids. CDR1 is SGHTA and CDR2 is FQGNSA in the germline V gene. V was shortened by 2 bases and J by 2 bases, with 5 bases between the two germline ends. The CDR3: CASSLQDTDTQYF. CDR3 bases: TGTGCCAGCAGCTTACAGGACACAGATACGCAGTATTTT.

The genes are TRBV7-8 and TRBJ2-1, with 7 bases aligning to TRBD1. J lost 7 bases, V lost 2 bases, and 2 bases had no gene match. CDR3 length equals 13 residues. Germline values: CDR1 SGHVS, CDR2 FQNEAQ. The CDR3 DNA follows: TGTGCCAGCAGCTTAAGGGGGCGGAATGAGCAGTTCTTC. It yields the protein CASSLRGRNEQFF.